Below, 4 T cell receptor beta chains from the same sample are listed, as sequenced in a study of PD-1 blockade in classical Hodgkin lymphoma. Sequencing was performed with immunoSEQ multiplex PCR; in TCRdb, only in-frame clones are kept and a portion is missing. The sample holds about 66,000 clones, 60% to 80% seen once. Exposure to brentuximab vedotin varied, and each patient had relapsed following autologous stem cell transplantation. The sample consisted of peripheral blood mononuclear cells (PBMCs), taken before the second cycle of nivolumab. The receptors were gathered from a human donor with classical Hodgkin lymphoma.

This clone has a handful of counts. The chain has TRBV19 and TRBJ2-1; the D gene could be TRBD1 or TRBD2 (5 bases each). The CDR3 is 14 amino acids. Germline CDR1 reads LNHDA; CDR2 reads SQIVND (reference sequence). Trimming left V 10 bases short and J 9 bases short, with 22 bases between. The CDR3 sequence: CATGGLGVTGEQFF. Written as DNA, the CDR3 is TGTGCCACTGGGGGTCTAGGGGTGACCGGTGAGCAGTTCTTC.

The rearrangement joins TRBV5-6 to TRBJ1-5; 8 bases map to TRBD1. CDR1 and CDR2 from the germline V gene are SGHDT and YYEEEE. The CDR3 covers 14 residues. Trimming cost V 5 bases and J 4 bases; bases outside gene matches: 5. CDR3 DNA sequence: TGTGCCAGCAGTCATCAGGGGGCGAATCAGCCCCAGCATTTT. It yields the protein CASSHQGANQPQHF.

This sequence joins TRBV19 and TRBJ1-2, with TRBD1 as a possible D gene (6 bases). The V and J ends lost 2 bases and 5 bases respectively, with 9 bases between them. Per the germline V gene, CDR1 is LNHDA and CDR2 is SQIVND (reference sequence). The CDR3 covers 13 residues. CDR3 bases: TGTGCCAGTAGTATATCACAGGGATATGGCTACACCTTC. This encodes CASSISQGYGYTF.

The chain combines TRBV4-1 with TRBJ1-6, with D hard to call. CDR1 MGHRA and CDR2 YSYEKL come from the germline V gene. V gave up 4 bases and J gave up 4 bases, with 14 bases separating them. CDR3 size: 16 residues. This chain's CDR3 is CASSPEGQVYNSPLHF. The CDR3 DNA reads TGCGCCAGCAGCCCTGAGGGTCAGGTTTATAATTCACCCCTCCACTTT.